This T cell receptor (beta chain) emerged from a study of cytomegalovirus exposure and HLA in healthy donors (dated by TCRdb to about 2017). With regard to the full study: An earlier analysis of around 600 of the donors reported approximately 300 Gb of sequence data and some 100 million unique TCR beta sequences from about 179 million T cells. A later genetic analysis used genome-wide SNP genotypes for about three fifths of the 666 donors, treating that subset as a discovery cohort. To study patterns of TCR occurrence, a later analysis re-analyzed previously published TCR beta repertoires from 666 donors and added high-resolution HLA genotyping. All discovery cohort repertoires had been generated using a single sequencing platform. Because of strong linkage in the cohort, roughly 5 DR-DQ haplotypes were treated as single units for association and clustering. High-throughput TCR immunosequencing, statistical association of individual TCRs with disease status, and machine learning were combined to predict cytomegalovirus infection status. Rather than drawing on any new phenotypic data, the later analysis identified candidate immune exposures from TCR beta sequences and the way those sequences occurred across donors. Among a few hundred genotyped donors of the cohort, an average of roughly 240,000 unique TCR beta nucleotide sequences were sequenced per donor, roughly 20% of them non-productive. Donor age, sex, ethnicity and CMV serostatus were collected together with the repertoire data. Class I and class II HLA loci were covered by the typing at four-digit resolution. To decide whether each TCR beta V gene segment behaved as functional or pseudogenic, an earlier analysis of some 600 of the donors relied on high-throughput TCR beta sequencing. An early release that covered approximately 600 HLA-typed donors contained 300 to 350 gigabases of sequencing data and around 85 million unique TCR sequences. Among the roughly 390 genotyped donors, more than 70% belonged to the genetic ancestry cluster associated with self-reported Caucasian donors. The study used immunosequencing to profile the T cell repertoires of approximately 640 subjects and linked those repertoires to cytomegalovirus serostatus. The aim of the study was to test whether cataloging public T cell receptors could identify signatures of past pathogen exposure. A separate validation cohort of about 110 different subjects was used in addition to the roughly 700-subject first cohort. Typing coverage varied by locus: 629-630 donors for A, B, C, DRB1 and DQB1; more than 500 for DQA1; 606 for DPA1; approximately 490 for DPB1.

The cohort was made up of several hundred healthy bone marrow donors. At the time of sampling, every cohort member was nominally healthy, though immune exposures that went unrecorded were likely present. Of the 690 or so cohort members, around 290 had positive CMV serostatus and 350 to 450 had negative CMV serostatus, and CMV serostatus was not recorded for the donor. A peripheral blood sample was provided by each donor, and peripheral blood mononuclear cells were used for TCR beta sequencing. The Qiagen DNeasy Blood Extraction Kit was used to extract genomic DNA from the blood cell samples. Turning to this clone: Its antigen has not been determined. No per-base quality is available; no much larger clone lies one base away.

Summary of the overall study and its limitations: Because counts were too low, roughly 17 rarely observed V segments, including chromosome 9 orphons, were left out of the earlier analysis of some 640 of the donors. Assigning TCR associations to individual alleles was difficult when HLA alleles, especially DR and DQ, strongly co-occurred. Immune exposure information for the cohort was limited to CMV serostatus. Linkage disequilibrium might explain the correlated functional status among segregating V segments, but an unknown experimental factor could not be ruled out. A further reported finding was that TCR beta sequences accurately predicted the HLA-A and HLA-B alleles for most subjects in the first cohort. A few of the identified cytomegalovirus-associated TCR beta chains were confirmed in vitro to be specific for cytomegalovirus antigens. The study gave a list of 150 to 200 TCR beta chains associated with cytomegalovirus. Across donors, most TCR sequences were observed very rarely, whereas some public TCRs were present in many individuals. Presence/absence analyses assumed roughly uniform sequencing depth across donors, an assumption that may not hold. According to a later analysis, parvovirus B19, influenza, CMV and Epstein-Barr virus appeared linked to several top co-occurrence clusters. A group of highly shared sequence variants was considered likely to be a technical artifact of the sequencing pipeline. An earlier analysis of approximately 500 of the donors showed that most TCR beta V segments appeared in productive rearrangements either about 90% or about 30% of the time, which broadly matched IMGT annotations. A later analysis associated 15,000 or so TCR beta sequences with specific HLA alleles at a false discovery rate of 0.05. In a later analysis, most CMV-associated TCR beta chains were found to appear HLA-restricted, with HLA associations seemingly driven largely by CMV exposure. Because HLA typing was unavailable for some donors at each locus, only the typed subset was used in association tests. An association between a missense DCLRE1C variant and V-gene and J-gene trimming of TCR beta chains was found in a later genetic analysis and replicated in an independent cohort. It was suggested by the authors that the approach could potentially be generalized to other disease states and immunological phenotypes. Some IMGT-functional V segments, including TRBV6-2 and TRBV6-3, could not be distinguished by the 87-base-pair reads and were therefore excluded. Compared with equally common non-associated chains, HLA-associated TCR beta chains in a later analysis were more clonally expanded and had lower generation probabilities. A later analysis found that TCR association rates varied across HLA loci, with DRB1 alleles showing the most associated TCRs and HLA-C alleles the fewest. According to a later genetic analysis, donors in an Asian-associated ancestry cluster had fewer N-insertions in productive TCRs than the roughly 700-donor mean. This cohort had only TCR beta chains sequenced, and the lack of alpha or paired-chain data limited which features could be detected. In both the original and validation cohorts, the classifier was reported to diagnose cytomegalovirus status with high specificity and sensitivity.

The library came from the immunoSEQ multiplex PCR assay. For the multiplex PCR, a mixture combining 60 forward primers for TCR Vbeta segments and 13 reverse primers for TCR Jbeta segments was used. The CDR3 region of rearranged TCR beta genes was amplified from genomic DNA by a multiplex PCR assay. Amplified TCR beta libraries were sequenced as 87-base-pair reads on the Illumina HiSeq System. The original pipeline was this. In a later analysis, tens of millions of unique TCR beta chains were counted across the roughly 700 repertoires, and around 11 million of these chains were shared by at least two donors. A nearest-neighbor algorithm error-corrected the raw reads and collapsed the reads into unique sequences, merging closely related sequences to remove PCR and sequencing errors. Alignment of CDR3 sequences to IMGT reference sequences was used to assign V, D and J gene segments. For a sequence to be retained, at least a six-nucleotide match to both a V gene segment and a J gene segment was required. A rearrangement counted as productive if the CDR3 had no stop codons and remained in frame with V and J, and every other rearrangement counted as non-productive. CDR3 was defined by IMGT convention, running from the second conserved V-encoded cysteine to the conserved J-encoded phenylalanine. In an earlier analysis of roughly 580 of the donors, sequences lacking an unambiguous match to a single V gene segment were excluded. In an earlier analysis of 500 to 750 of the donors, V segments were called functional above 56.7% productive rearrangements and were called segregating when the between-donor standard deviation exceeded 5%. A statistical classification framework was built to diagnose cytomegalovirus status from the catalog of TCR beta chain sequences. V and J gene assignment, in a later analysis, came from comparing TCR nucleotide sequences with IMGT/GENE-DB human TR gene sequences. The TCRdist pipeline was used in a later analysis to assign CDR3 sequences and most-parsimonious VDJ recombination scenarios. A later analysis defined each TCR beta chain by its CDR3 amino acid sequence plus V-gene family, and excluded reads lacking a unique V-gene family. In a later analysis, nearly 600 highly shared, low-generation-probability nucleotide sequences were removed to address suspected cross-contamination and a sequencing artifact. For each public chain, a later analysis derived a clonal expansion index from normalized ranks of inferred template counts within each repertoire. In a later analysis, generation probabilities were computed using a VDJ recombination model fitted to out-of-frame rearrangements, and the results were checked against IGoR. In a later analysis, TCR-TCR, TCR-HLA and TCR-CMV co-occurrence was scored with hypergeometric tests, and a repertoire-size bias correction was applied to TCR pairs. False discovery rates were estimated in a later analysis by permuting HLA or CMV assignments 20 times. In a later analysis, co-occurring TCRs were grouped with DBSCAN, and TCRdist sequence similarity was added when clustering was performed within HLA-allele-positive subsets. Repertoires with fewer than 30,000 or more than 120,000 public chains, plus five repertoires with anomalous nucleotide sharing, were excluded from co-occurrence clustering. In its TCRdb copy, this immuneACCESS table keeps in-frame sequences only and misses some clones. Where compared with another copy, unresolved V genes explain less than half of these, and the others have no known cause. That table supplies the V and J calls and clone size; D and trimming were determined from the DNA. The sample table contains roughly 110,000 clones; only one count was recorded for 74% of them. The top ten constitute about 2% of the sample.

The CDR3 goes from the cysteine to the phenylalanine over 15 residues. Only the CDR3 portion is preserved as DNA: 45 bases, with reading frame beginning at the first base. Taken from the germline V gene, the CDR1 and CDR2 loops are LGHNA and YSLEER. The chain links TRBV4-3 with TRBJ2-5, with TRBD1 matching 7 junction bases. The tail of the sequence fits TRBJ2-7 better, so the J call may be wrong. Sequencing input: PBMCs. This TCR was recovered from a human donor in good health. Here is the DNA: TGCGCCAGCAGCACTCGGACAGGACTGATGGGCGAGCAGTACTTC. Its protein is CASSTRTGLMGEQYF.